The 30 T cell receptor beta chains listed next were all sequenced from one sample in a study of cytomegalovirus exposure and HLA in healthy donors. 13 Jbeta primers and 60 Vbeta primers were used for the PCR. This table comes from immunoSEQ multiplex PCR, and its TCRdb copy is limited to in-frame clones, with some not included. This specimen shows tens of thousands of clones; the ten leading clones hold less than 20%. Sequencing was done on a sample of PBMCs. These TCRs come from a man aged 45-60 years in good health and CMV-seropositive.

The V gene is TRBV28, the J gene TRBJ2-7; D uncertain. V shed 4 bases and J shed 5 bases, with 9 bases lying between them. The CDR3 length is 12 residues. Per germline, CDR1 MDHEN and CDR2 SYDVKM. The CDR3 region has the DNA TGTGCCAGCAGTTCGGAGTCACACGAGCAGTACTTC. Residues: CASSSESHEQYF.

This chain links TRBV19 with TRBJ1-2; D uncertain. CDR3 length: 13 residues. CDR1 and CDR2 from the germline V gene are LNHDA and SQIVND (reference sequence). V shed 3 bases and J shed 1 base, with 6 bases lying between them. In DNA, the CDR3 is TGTGCCAGTAGTATGGAGGTTAACTATGGCTACACCTTC. Its protein is CASSMEVNYGYTF.

This chain joins TRBV4-2 and TRBJ2-7, with TRBD2 identical over 13 bases. The CDR3 totals 15 residues. V gave up 4 bases and J gave up 2 bases; unmatched junction bases: 2. The germline V gene encodes CDR1 LGHNA and CDR2 YNFKEQ. The CDR3 DNA follows: TGTGCCAGCAGCCCGGGACTAGCGGGGACCTACGAGCAGTACTTC. Translated, it gives CASSPGLAGTYEQYF.

The chain combines TRBV28 with TRBJ2-7; maybe TRBD1 (6 bases). CDR3 length equals 14 residues. Deletions cut 5 bases from V and 1 base from J, with 12 bases between. Looked up from germline, CDR1 is MDHEN and CDR2 is SYDVKM. The CDR3 DNA is TGTGCCAGCAGTCAGGACAGCCATTCCTACGAGCAGTACTTC. This gives the protein CASSQDSHSYEQYF.

V is TRBV9 and J is TRBJ2-1; a possible D gene is TRBD2 (5 bases). Trimming took 2 bases from V and 5 from J, leaving 11 bases between them. CDR3 length equals 14 residues. Germline CDR1 reads SGDLS; CDR2 reads YYNGEE. Written as DNA, the CDR3 is TGTGCCAGCAGCGTTTTCTCGCGGGACAATGAGCAGTTCTTC. Translated, it gives CASSVFSRDNEQFF.

CDR3 in amino acids: CASSQELSGATEAFF. In DNA, the CDR3 is TGCGCCAGCAGCCAAGAGCTTTCAGGGGCCACTGAAGCTTTCTTT. The V gene is TRBV4-3, the J gene TRBJ1-1; maybe TRBD1 (6 bases). V lost 0 bases to trimming and J lost 4 bases, with 12 bases between them. The CDR3 runs to 15 residues. Germline V CDR1 and CDR2: LGHNA, YSLEER.

The V and J genes are TRBV4-1 and TRBJ2-1, with 13 bases lining up with TRBD2. This CDR3 is 20 amino acids long. V was pared by 5 bases and J by 14 bases, with 27 bases of the junction left unmatched. CDR1 is MGHRA and CDR2 is YSYEKL in the germline V gene. The CDR3: CASSSVEYSHTSGRAKKEFF. CDR3 sequence (DNA): TGCGCCAGCAGCTCAGTGGAATACAGCCACACTAGCGGGAGGGCCAAGAAAGAGTTCTTC.

This rearrangement joins TRBV15 to TRBJ1-4, with 10 bases that match TRBD1. The germline V gene encodes CDR1 LNHNV and CDR2 YYDKDF (reference sequence). The CDR3 totals 15 residues. Trimming cost V 1 base and J 6 bases; bases outside gene matches: 2. This chain's CDR3 is CATSRAGTGDEKLFF. CDR3 DNA: TGTGCCACCAGCAGAGCCGGGACAGGGGATGAAAAACTGTTTTTT.

The chain joins TRBV11-1 to TRBJ2-7; D is ambiguous. The CDR3 is made up of 15 amino acids. V gave up 3 bases and J gave up 3 bases, with 15 bases separating them. The germline gives CDR1 SGHAT, CDR2 FQDESV (reference sequence). CDR3 DNA sequence: TGTGCCAGCAGCTTCCTAGGCTTCCCCAACTACGAGCAGTACTTC. Its translation is CASSFLGFPNYEQYF.

The chain uses TRBV7-6 and TRBJ2-1, with TRBD2 identical over 14 bases. V was pared by 2 bases and J by 5 bases, with 8 bases of the junction left unmatched. The CDR3 runs 18 residues. CDR1 and CDR2 (germline): SGHVS, FNYEAQ. The CDR3 spells CASSLRLAGGSPHNEQFF. DNA of the CDR3: TGTGCCAGCAGCTTAAGACTAGCGGGAGGGTCCCCCCACAATGAGCAGTTCTTC.

The chain uses TRBV2 and TRBJ2-7; 8 bases match TRBD1. Germline assignment: CDR1 SNHLY and CDR2 FYNNEI. Germline trimming cut 6 bases from V and 9 bases from J; bases unmatched to any gene: 7. The CDR3 totals 12 residues. CDR3 DNA: TGTGCCAGCAGGGAGGACAGGGTAATGCAGTACGTC. This codes for CASREDRVMQYV.

The chain employs TRBV27 and TRBJ2-1; the D gene is possibly TRBD2 (6 bases). This CDR3 has 14 amino acids. The V gene's germline CDR1 is MNHEY and CDR2 SMNVEV (reference sequence). V lost 5 bases and J 9 bases, leaving 17 bases between the germline ends. In DNA form, the CDR3 reads TGTGCCAGCAGTCTCCGGCCGAGACTAGGTGAGCAGTTCTTC. Its protein product is CASSLRPRLGEQFF.

The chain combines TRBV5-6 with TRBJ2-3; 8 bases are a match to TRBD2. The CDR3 contains 16 residues. Germline-derived CDR1 and CDR2 are SGHDT and YYEEEE. V shed 1 base and J 3 bases; nucleotides not matched to a gene: 7. This CDR3 reads CASSLRSGSSTDTQYF. The CDR3 bases are TGTGCCAGCAGCTTGAGAAGCGGGAGTAGTACAGATACGCAGTATTTT.

The chain's CDR3 is CASSYSTNRGGYGYTF. CDR3 sequence (DNA): TGTGCCAGCAGTTACTCGACGAACAGGGGTGGCTATGGCTACACCTTC. The chain combines TRBV6-5 with TRBJ1-2, with 7 positions matching TRBD1. The ends lost 0 bases at V and 4 bases at J; junction bases unmatched: 8. This CDR3 is 16 amino acids long. The germline V gene encodes CDR1 MNHEY and CDR2 SVGAGI.

This chain links TRBV27 with TRBJ2-5, with 8 bases identical to TRBD1. Germline V lookup: CDR1 MNHEY, CDR2 SMNVEV (reference sequence). The CDR3 is 14 amino acids. With V trimmed by 2 bases and J by 5 bases, 4 bases remained unmatched. The CDR3 loop reads CASSLDRGLETQYF. The CDR3 DNA reads as TGTGCCAGCAGTTTAGACAGGGGTTTGGAGACCCAGTACTTC.

The CDR3 sequence: CASSLRQGTEAFF. The CDR3 DNA sequence: TGTGCCAGCAGCTTAAGACAGGGGACTGAAGCTTTCTTT. The rearrangement uses TRBV5-6 and TRBJ1-1; 8 nucleotides match TRBD1. V trimming: 2 bases; J trimming: 5 bases; junction bases outside the gene matches: 2. The CDR3 consists of 13 residues. CDR1 SGHDT and CDR2 YYEEEE come from the germline V gene.

The V and J genes are TRBV28 and TRBJ2-7; TRBD1 might be the D (6 bases). V was cut by 6 bases and J by 3 bases, with 9 bases left in between. The germline gives CDR1 MDHEN, CDR2 SYDVKM. This CDR3 is built from 12 residues. Here the CDR3 reads CASRLQGYEQYF. CDR3 DNA: TGTGCCAGCAGACTACAGGGCTACGAGCAGTACTTC.

The chain employs TRBV19 and TRBJ2-1; D is undetermined. The germline V and J ends were trimmed by 5 bases and 6 bases, with 8 bases remaining between them. The CDR3 is made up of 12 amino acids. CDR1 is LNHDA, CDR2 SQIVND, per germline (reference sequence). The CDR3 DNA sequence: TGTGCCAGTAGTCACCGGGTCAATGAGCAGTTCTTC. Translated: CASSHRVNEQFF.

The rearrangement joins TRBV18 to TRBJ1-4; the D is unclear. The CDR3 is 14 amino acids. In germline, CDR1 is KGHSH, CDR2 LQKENI. Trimming took 1 base from V and 5 from J, leaving 8 bases between them. The CDR3 coding sequence is TGTGCCAGCTCACCACTCGCGAGGAATGAAAAACTGTTTTTT. This codes for CASSPLARNEKLFF.

This rearrangement joins TRBV30 to TRBJ2-7, with 13 bases that match TRBD2. Germline CDR1 and CDR2: GTSNPN and SVGIG (reference sequence). This CDR3 is 14 amino acids long. The trim removed 4 bases at V and 4 bases at J, leaving 4 bases unmatched. This CDR3 is CAWTRTSGSYEQYF. CDR3 nucleotides: TGTGCCTGGACCCGGACTAGCGGGAGTTACGAGCAGTACTTC. The full variable domain, with the rest looked up from reference TRBV30 and TRBJ2-7, is SQTIHQWPATLVQPVGSPLSLECTVEGTSNPNLYWYRQAAGRGLQLLFYSVGIGQISSEVPQNLSASRPQDRQFILSSKKLLLSDSGFYLCAWTRTSGSYEQYFGPGTRLTVT.

The chain uses TRBV7-9 and TRBJ1-4; TRBD1 is a possible D gene (6 bases). The CDR3 contains 14 residues. Trimming took 5 bases from V and 7 from J, leaving 14 bases between them. Germline V gene lookup returns CDR1 SEHNR and CDR2 FQNEAQ (reference sequence). The CDR3 loop is CASSPGQGLEKLFF. CDR3 in DNA: TGTGCCAGCAGCCCCGGTCAGGGGCTTGAAAAACTGTTTTTT. Full variable domain (missing parts from reference TRBV7-9 and TRBJ1-4): DTGVSQNPRHKITKRGQNVTFRCDPISEHNRLYWYRQTLGQGPEFLTYFQNEAQLEKSRLLSDRFSAERPKGSFSTLEIQRTEQGDSAMYLCASSPGQGLEKLFFGSGTQLSVL.

The rearrangement links TRBV4-1 to TRBJ1-1, with TRBD1 matching 7 bases. The V gene's germline CDR1 is MGHRA and CDR2 YSYEKL. The J segment lost 5 bases and the V segment lost 6 bases, leaving 12 bases of the junction unmatched. This CDR3 region has 15 residues. CDR3: CASRFLTTGETEAFF. The CDR3 nucleotides are TGCGCCAGCAGATTCCTCACCACAGGGGAAACTGAAGCTTTCTTT.

The genes are TRBV5-4 and TRBJ2-3; 9 nucleotides line up with TRBD2. CDR3 length: 15 amino acids. Germline V CDR1 and CDR2: SGHNT, YYREEE (reference sequence). Unmatched junction bases numbered 2, after V lost 0 bases and J lost 3 bases. The CDR3 DNA follows: TGTGCCAGCAGCTTGGCGAGCGGGAGGACAGATACGCAGTATTTT. Translation: CASSLASGRTDTQYF.

The V gene is TRBV25-1, the J gene TRBJ1-1; D is undetermined. The germline V gene has CDR1 MGHDK and CDR2 SYGVNS. The CDR3 has 14 residues. V was trimmed by 2 bases and J by 4 bases, leaving 11 bases between them. The CDR3 coding sequence is TGTGCCAGCAGTGAACTCCCGACGGGCACTGAAGCTTTCTTT. Translated, it gives CASSELPTGTEAFF.

This chain uses TRBV7-8 with TRBJ2-2; the D gene is possibly TRBD2 (6 bases). Germline values: CDR1 SGHVS, CDR2 FQNEAQ. Trimming cost V 4 bases and J 1 base, with 22 bases left between them. CDR3 length equals 19 residues. The DNA for the CDR3 is TGTGCCAGCAGCTCCTACTCCCCGCTAGCGTCCGAGAACACCGGGGAGCTGTTTTTT. It is translated as CASSSYSPLASENTGELFF.

This chain connects TRBV25-1 to TRBJ1-1; no reliable D call. The V gene's germline CDR1 is MGHDK and CDR2 SYGVNS. This CDR3 contains 12 residues. V lost 2 bases to trimming and J lost 11 bases, with 12 bases between them. The DNA for the CDR3 is TGTGCCAGCAGTGAAATCGGCGGGAGGGCTTTCTTT. Protein product: CASSEIGGRAFF.

The V and J genes are TRBV30 and TRBJ2-7; 9 bases match TRBD2. V was pared by 0 bases and J by 3 bases, with 3 bases of the junction left unmatched. Germline CDR1 and CDR2: GTSNPN and SVGIG (reference sequence). There are 14 residues in the CDR3. CDR3 DNA: TGTGCCTGGAGTGTGGGAGCGGGAGGCTACGAGCAGTACTTC. It specifies CAWSVGAGGYEQYF. Variable domain in full (rest from reference TRBV30 and TRBJ2-7): SQTIHQWPATLVQPVGSPLSLECTVEGTSNPNLYWYRQAAGRGLQLLFYSVGIGQISSEVPQNLSASRPQDRQFILSSKKLLLSDSGFYLCAWSVGAGGYEQYFGPGTRLTVT.

The rearrangement joins TRBV4-1 to TRBJ2-5, with D possibly being TRBD2 (6 bases). This CDR3 is built from 15 residues. Germline CDR1 MGHRA, CDR2 YSYEKL. The ends were cut back, 0 bases at V and 4 bases at J, with 12 bases in the middle. In nucleotides, the CDR3 is TGCGCCAGCAGCCAAGAAACCGGGAGCATAGAGACCCAGTACTTC. Encoded protein: CASSQETGSIETQYF.

V usage is TRBV29-1 and J usage is TRBJ1-1, with 7 bases aligning to TRBD1. The CDR3 sequence is 13 residues long. Germline CDR1 SQVTM, CDR2 ANQGSEA. Losses at the gene ends were 6 bases for V and 5 bases for J; bases not matched to a gene: 9. In DNA, the CDR3 is TGCAGCGTCGGGACAGCCGGCCATACTGAAGCTTTCTTT. It is translated as CSVGTAGHTEAFF.

V is TRBV7-8 and J is TRBJ2-5, with 12 bases fitting TRBD2. Germline assignment: CDR1 SGHVS and CDR2 FQNEAQ. V shed 5 bases and J 1 base; nucleotides not matched to a gene: 8. The CDR3 consists of 17 residues. The CDR3 protein is CASSLLAGGSLQETQYF. In nucleotides, the CDR3 is TGTGCCAGCAGCCTACTAGCGGGAGGCTCCCTCCAAGAGACCCAGTACTTC.